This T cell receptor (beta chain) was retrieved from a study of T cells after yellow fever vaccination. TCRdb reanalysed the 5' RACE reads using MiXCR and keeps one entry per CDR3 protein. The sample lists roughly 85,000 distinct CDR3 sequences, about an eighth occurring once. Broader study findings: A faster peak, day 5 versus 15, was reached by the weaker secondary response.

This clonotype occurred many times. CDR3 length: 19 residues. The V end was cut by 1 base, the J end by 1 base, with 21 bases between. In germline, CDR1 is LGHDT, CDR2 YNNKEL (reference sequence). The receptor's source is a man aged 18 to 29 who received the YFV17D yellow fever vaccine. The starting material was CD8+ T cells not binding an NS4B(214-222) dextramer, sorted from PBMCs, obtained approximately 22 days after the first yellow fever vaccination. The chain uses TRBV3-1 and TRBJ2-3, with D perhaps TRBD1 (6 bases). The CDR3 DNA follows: TGTGCCAGCAGCCAAGCAATGATTCTCCAGGGGCATGGCACAGATACGCAGTATTTT. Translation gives CASSQAMILQGHGTDTQYF.